Listed below are T cell receptor beta chains from one sample, sequenced in a study of blood T cell repertoires in COVID-19. The method was immunoSEQ multiplex PCR; TCRdb's version includes in-frame clones alone and lacks a portion of them. The repertoire holds 89,000 or so clones, with about 85% as singletons. Sequencing was performed on peripheral blood. The receptors derive from a human donor in a cohort sampled during active COVID-19. CDR3s include the opening cysteine and the closing phenylalanine or tryptophan. Each record gives: CDR3 DNA, CDR3 protein, clone size, D gene, J gene, V gene. D genes are given only for firm matches. Rows give clone size only sometimes, using once, few, many, or a class for an expanded clone.

DNA: TGTGCCAGTAGTTACCCCGGACAGATAAGCAATCAGCCCCAGCATTTT; CDR3: CASSYPGQISNQPQHF; size: few; D: NA; J: TRBJ1-5; V: TRBV19
DNA: TGTGCCAGCAGTTTAACCGGGGGGCGTTATGAAAAACTGTTTTTT; CDR3: CASSLTGGRYEKLFF; size: NA; D: NA; J: TRBJ1-4; V: TRBV28
DNA: TGTGCCAGCAGTTTCCAATTCGAGCAGTTCTTC; CDR3: CASSFQFEQFF; size: NA; D: NA; J: TRBJ2-1; V: TRBV12-3/TRBV12-4
DNA: TGCGCCAGCAGCTTGATGAGGGGGCTTCAAGAGACCCAGTACTTC; CDR3: CASSLMRGLQETQYF; size: NA; D: TRBD1; J: TRBJ2-5; V: TRBV5-1
DNA: TGTGCCAGCAGCTTAGGAAGGGGGACAACTGAAGCTTTCTTT; CDR3: CASSLGRGTTEAFF; size: few; D: NA; J: TRBJ1-1; V: TRBV7-9
DNA: TGTGCCAGCAGTTTCCAAGCACCGGGGGAGCAGTACTTC; CDR3: CASSFQAPGEQYF; size: few; D: NA; J: TRBJ2-7; V: TRBV12-3/TRBV12-4
DNA: TGTGCCAGCAGTTTACTACAGGGGGCTTACGAGCAGTACTTC; CDR3: CASSLLQGAYEQYF; size: NA; D: TRBD1; J: TRBJ2-7; V: TRBV28
DNA: TGCGCCAGCAGCCCTACAGGGGTTATCACTGAAGCTTTCTTT; CDR3: CASSPTGVITEAFF; size: NA; D: TRBD1; J: TRBJ1-1; V: TRBV5-1
DNA: TGTGCCAGCAGCTCAACTCCATTTTCCTACGAGCAGTACTTC; CDR3: CASSSTPFSYEQYF; size: NA; D: NA; J: TRBJ2-7; V: TRBV5-5
DNA: TGTGCCAGCAGCGCCAGCGGGAGTAGTCGATCCGGGGAGCTGTTTTTT; CDR3: CASSASGSSRSGELFF; size: NA; D: TRBD2; J: TRBJ2-2; V: TRBV9
DNA: TGTGCCACCAGTGATAGGACAGGCCCGAACACCGGGGAGCTGTTTTTT; CDR3: CATSDRTGPNTGELFF; size: NA; D: TRBD1; J: TRBJ2-2; V: TRBV24-1
DNA: TGTGCCTGGAGCGAACTGGGGACTAGCGGGGGGGGTTGGAATACGCAGTATTTT; CDR3: CAWSELGTSGGGWNTQYF; size: NA; D: TRBD2; J: TRBJ2-3; V: TRBV30
DNA: TGCGCCAGCACCCCTCCCGGGTACGCGAACACCGGGGAGCTGTTTTTT; CDR3: CASTPPGYANTGELFF; size: once; D: NA; J: TRBJ2-2; V: TRBV5-1
DNA: TGCGCCAGCAGCCAAGATCCGCCCCTAGCGGCGACAGATACGCAGTATTTT; CDR3: CASSQDPPLAATDTQYF; size: NA; D: TRBD2; J: TRBJ2-3; V: TRBV4-1
DNA: TGTGCCAGTAGTATTTGGGCGGAGCAGTTCTTC; CDR3: CASSIWAEQFF; size: NA; D: NA; J: TRBJ2-1; V: TRBV19
DNA: TGTGCCAGCAGCTTATCAGCCTACGAGCAGTACTTC; CDR3: CASSLSAYEQYF; size: NA; D: NA; J: TRBJ2-7; V: TRBV13
DNA: TGTGCCTGGAGGGGTGAGACAGCGACTAGGGGTACGCAGTATTTT; CDR3: CAWRGETATRGTQYF; size: NA; D: NA; J: TRBJ2-3; V: TRBV30
DNA: TGTGCCAGCAGCCCTCAGCGGGGGCCGCAAGAGACCCAGTACTTC; CDR3: CASSPQRGPQETQYF; size: NA; D: TRBD2; J: TRBJ2-5; V: TRBV3-1/TRBV3-2
DNA: TGTGCCAGCAGTTTGAGAGGGACAGGGAAAATGTATACCTATGGCTACACCTTC; CDR3: CASSLRGTGKMYTYGYTF; size: NA; D: TRBD1; J: TRBJ1-2; V: TRBV27
DNA: TGTGCCAGCAGTTACCGGACAACCAATTCACCCCTCCACTTT; CDR3: CASSYRTTNSPLHF; size: NA; D: NA; J: TRBJ1-6; V: TRBV6-5
DNA: TGTGCCAGCAGCTTTGGACAGGGACCTAATGAAAAACTGTTTTTT; CDR3: CASSFGQGPNEKLFF; size: NA; D: TRBD1; J: TRBJ1-4; V: TRBV5-5
DNA: TGTGCCAGCAGCCCTCACGGGAGGGGGAGCGCAGATACGCAGTATTTT; CDR3: CASSPHGRGSADTQYF; size: NA; D: TRBD2; J: TRBJ2-3; V: TRBV7-2
DNA: TGTGCCAGCAGTTTGGAGGGAGGGATGAACACTGAAGCTTTCTTT; CDR3: CASSLEGGMNTEAFF; size: NA; D: NA; J: TRBJ1-1; V: TRBV28
DNA: TGCGCCAGCAGCTTGGAGCTAGCCGGGAGTCGAGAGACCCAGTACTTC; CDR3: CASSLELAGSRETQYF; size: NA; D: NA; J: TRBJ2-5; V: TRBV5-1
DNA: TGCGCCAGCAGCCAATCCCAGGCAGGGGCCGGGGAGCTGTTTTTT; CDR3: CASSQSQAGAGELFF; size: NA; D: NA; J: TRBJ2-2; V: TRBV4-3
DNA: TGTGCCAGCAGGCAGGGGAGGGCAAATGAAAAACTGTTTTTT; CDR3: CASRQGRANEKLFF; size: NA; D: NA; J: TRBJ1-4; V: TRBV6-5
DNA: TGTGCCAGTACCCCCCAGGCAGGGTTCCCCTACGAGCAGTACTTC; CDR3: CASTPQAGFPYEQYF; size: NA; D: NA; J: TRBJ2-7; V: TRBV19
DNA: TGTGCCAGCTCATCCGCGGACAGCCACACTGAAGCTTTCTTT; CDR3: CASSSADSHTEAFF; size: NA; D: NA; J: TRBJ1-1; V: TRBV18
DNA: TGTGCCAGTAGTATTGTGAGGCGGGGGCTAATGAACACTGAAGCTTTCTTT; CDR3: CASSIVRRGLMNTEAFF; size: once; D: NA; J: TRBJ1-1; V: TRBV19
DNA: TGTGCCAGCAGCCAAAACAGGGCGGCCCCTTATGGCTACACCTTC; CDR3: CASSQNRAAPYGYTF; size: NA; D: NA; J: TRBJ1-2; V: TRBV3-1/TRBV3-2
DNA: TGTGCCAGCAGTGCTACGACAGGTACTCAGCCCCAGCATTTT; CDR3: CASSATTGTQPQHF; size: NA; D: NA; J: TRBJ1-5; V: TRBV2
DNA: TGTGCCTGGGCCCGGGACCAAGAGACCCAGTACTTC; CDR3: CAWARDQETQYF; size: NA; D: NA; J: TRBJ2-5; V: TRBV30
DNA: TGTGCCAGCAGCGTAATGGGACAGGGTAATGAGCAGTTCTTC; CDR3: CASSVMGQGNEQFF; size: NA; D: TRBD1; J: TRBJ2-1; V: TRBV9
DNA: TGTGCCAGCAGCCAAGATCGAGGGCAGCCCCAGCATTTT; CDR3: CASSQDRGQPQHF; size: NA; D: NA; J: TRBJ1-5; V: TRBV4-2
DNA: TGTGCCAGCACCAGGACAGGGGATGCTGAAAAACTGTTTTTT; CDR3: CASTRTGDAEKLFF; size: once; D: TRBD1; J: TRBJ1-4; V: TRBV6-6
DNA: TGTGCCAGCAGCTACGGGGGGGGGCGCGGAGAGACCCAGTACTTC; CDR3: CASSYGGGRGETQYF; size: NA; D: TRBD2; J: TRBJ2-5; V: TRBV11-3
DNA: TGCGCCAGCACCCCGGGAGGGACCCGCACAGATACGCAGTATTTT; CDR3: CASTPGGTRTDTQYF; size: few; D: TRBD2; J: TRBJ2-3; V: TRBV5-1
DNA: TGCGCCAGCAGCTTGGTAGCGTCTAGCACAGATACGCAGTATTTT; CDR3: CASSLVASSTDTQYF; size: NA; D: NA; J: TRBJ2-3; V: TRBV5-1
DNA: TGTGCCAGCAGCCGCCCCGGGACAGGGGCCTTCTATAGCAATCAGCCCCAGCATTTT; CDR3: CASSRPGTGAFYSNQPQHF; size: NA; D: TRBD1; J: TRBJ1-5; V: TRBV28
DNA: TGTGCCAGCAGCTTAGGGACAGGGACGTTTGGCTACACCTTC; CDR3: CASSLGTGTFGYTF; size: NA; D: TRBD1; J: TRBJ1-2; V: TRBV13
DNA: TGTGCCAGCAGCCCGCGACCGGGGAGGGAGCAGTACTTC; CDR3: CASSPRPGREQYF; size: few; D: NA; J: TRBJ2-7; V: TRBV7-9
DNA: TGTGCCATCAGTGAGTCGGCGGGGGGAAAAGATACGCAGTATTTT; CDR3: CAISESAGGKDTQYF; size: NA; D: TRBD2; J: TRBJ2-3; V: TRBV10-3